Sequencing of this T cell receptor beta chain was carried out in a study of T cell repertoires in cytomegalovirus infection. In TCRdb, the reads were re-called with MiXCR into one record per CDR3 protein. The sample contains more than 150,000 distinct CDR3 sequences, 15% to 20% of which appear only once. Trimming pared 8 bases from V and 6 bases from J, leaving 17 bases between. CDR1 and CDR2 (germline): SGHAT, FQNNGV. The CDR3 extends over 14 amino acids. Material: CD8+ T cells from PBMCs. The receptor comes from a human donor in good health (CMV status not recorded). Some clones in this sample may be carry-over from other donors' samples. V gene TRBV11-2 combines with J gene TRBJ2-1; D perhaps matches TRBD1 (6 bases). The CDR3, as DNA: TGTGCCAGCTTGCCCGGGACAAACTGCAATGAGCAGTTCTTC. Residues: CASLPGTNCNEQFF.